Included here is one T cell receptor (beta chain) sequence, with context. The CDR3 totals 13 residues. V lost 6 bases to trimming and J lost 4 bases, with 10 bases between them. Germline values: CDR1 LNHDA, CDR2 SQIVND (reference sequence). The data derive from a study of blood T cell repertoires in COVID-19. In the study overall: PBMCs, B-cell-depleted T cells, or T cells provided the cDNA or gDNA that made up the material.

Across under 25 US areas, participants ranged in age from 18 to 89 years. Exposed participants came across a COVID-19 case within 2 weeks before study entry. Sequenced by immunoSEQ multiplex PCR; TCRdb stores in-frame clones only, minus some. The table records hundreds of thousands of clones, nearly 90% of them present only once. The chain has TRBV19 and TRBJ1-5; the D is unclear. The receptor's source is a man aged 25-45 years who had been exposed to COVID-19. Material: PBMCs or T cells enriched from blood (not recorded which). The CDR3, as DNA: TGTGCCAGTAGGGGTAGAGGGAATCAGCCCCAGCATTTT. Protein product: CASRGRGNQPQHF.